The 12 T cell receptor beta chains presented below share a single source sample, sequenced in a study of T cells in Graves' hyperthyroidism and ophthalmopathy. Amplification yielded TCR beta CDR3 regions, with RNA transcripts as the source. Using the HTBI primer set, a first-round RT-PCR was run on the TCR CDR3. TCRdb re-called the multiplex PCR reads through MiXCR, storing one row per CDR3 protein. The repertoire holds 45,000 to 55,000 distinct CDR3 sequences, with approximately 50% as singletons. The specimen was peripheral blood or thyroid tissue (not recorded which). The receptors were gathered from a man younger than 35 with Graves' hyperthyroidism.

The chain combines TRBV5-1 with TRBJ2-7; TRBD1 might be the D (6 bases). Germline CDR1 and CDR2: SGHRS and YFSETQ. V was pared by 3 bases and J by 5 bases, with 12 bases between. The CDR3 runs 13 residues. The CDR3 region has the DNA TGCGCCAGCAGCTCCCAGGGGAGCAACGAGCAGTACTTC. Translation gives CASSSQGSNEQYF.

Comments on this clonotype: Sequence at one end of the junction differs from germline and may be a read error. V gene TRBV6-1 combines with J gene TRBJ2-2, with TRBD2 identical over 10 bases. The V gene's germline CDR1 is MNHNS and CDR2 SASEGT. This CDR3 is built from 20 residues. CDR3 in amino acids: CAISESSTASGSQNTGELFF. In DNA, the CDR3 is TGTGCCATCAGTGAGTCGAGTACGGCTAGCGGGAGCCAAAACACCGGGGAGCTGTTTTTT.

The J gene is TRBJ1-5, the V gene TRBV9; 8 bases are shared with TRBD1. CDR3 size: 15 residues. Losses at the gene ends were 2 bases for V and 4 bases for J; bases not matched to a gene: 5. Germline loops: CDR1 SGDLS, CDR2 YYNGEE. The chain's CDR3 is CASSVGTGLNQPQHF. CDR3 nucleotides: TGTGCCAGCAGCGTGGGGACAGGCCTGAATCAGCCCCAGCATTTT.

This clonotype came up many times. The chain carries TRBV6-5 and TRBJ1-1; D remains ambiguous. Trimming shortened V by 9 bases and J by 0 bases, and 14 bases separated the two germline ends. This CDR3 spans 14 amino acids. Germline assignment: CDR1 MNHEY and CDR2 SVGAGI. This chain's CDR3 is CASSRTEMNTEAFF. The CDR3, as DNA: TGTGCCAGTTCACGGACCGAAATGAACACTGAAGCTTTCTTT.

This sequence joins TRBV7-6 and TRBJ1-1, with TRBD1 matching over 7 bases. The CDR3 spans 16 residues. The germline CDR1 and CDR2 sequences are SGHVS and FNYEAQ. J gave up 4 bases and V 6 bases, and 14 bases lay outside the gene matches. The chain's CDR3 is CASSATGAMSSTEAFF. The CDR3 nucleotides are TGTGCCAGCAGTGCCACAGGGGCGATGTCATCCACTGAAGCTTTCTTT. The full variable domain, rest sourced from reference TRBV7-6 and TRBJ1-1, is GAGVSQSPRYKVTKRGQDVALRCDPISGHVSLYWYRQALGQGPEFLTYFNYEAQQDKSGLPNDRFSAERPEGSISTLTIQRTEQRDSAMYRCASSATGAMSSTEAFFGQGTRLTVV.

This clonotype has a count of ten or more. The chain joins TRBV5-1 to TRBJ1-1, with D hard to call. This CDR3 contains 14 residues. Trimming took 0 bases from V and 1 from J, leaving 7 bases between them. Germline CDR1 is SGHRS and CDR2 is YFSETQ. CDR3 protein: CASSLVPRNTEAFF. As DNA, the CDR3 is TGCGCCAGCAGCTTGGTTCCCAGGAACACTGAAGCTTTCTTT.

The V call is TRBV6-1, the J call TRBJ2-7; 7 bases fit TRBD1. Germline lookup yields CDR1 MNHNS and CDR2 SASEGT. CDR3 length: 13 residues. V was clipped by 6 bases and J by 1 base; unmatched bases: 3. CDR3 protein: CASSEDRSYEQYF. The CDR3 nucleotides are TGTGCCAGCAGCGAGGACAGGTCCTACGAGCAGTACTTC.

This sequence joins TRBV9 and TRBJ1-6; possible D gene TRBD1, 5 bases. The germline CDR1 and CDR2 sequences are SGDLS and YYNGEE. Trimming left V 7 bases short and J 10 bases short, with 18 bases between. The CDR3 spans 14 residues. CDR3 in DNA: TGTGCCAGCGTCGGGGCCCGGGGCCGGTCACCCCTCCACTTT. Translating gives CASVGARGRSPLHF.

This clonotype has more than one count but fewer than ten. The chain couples TRBV24-1 to TRBJ1-2, with a tentative D call TRBD1 (6 bases). This CDR3 is built from 16 residues. V lost 4 bases, J lost 0 bases, and 14 bases lay in between. Germline assignment: CDR1 KGHDR and CDR2 SFDVKD. CDR3 residues: CATSDPTGPTNYGYTF. DNA of the CDR3: TGTGCCACCAGTGACCCGACAGGCCCCACTAACTATGGCTACACCTTC.

The rearrangement joins TRBV10-3 to TRBJ1-1; TRBD1 agrees at 8 bases. Germline values: CDR1 ENHRY, CDR2 SYGVKD. The CDR3 spans 13 residues. V lost 10 bases and J lost 0; bases outside the gene matches: 4. CDR3: CATGQGVNTEAFF. CDR3 nucleotides: TGTGCCACTGGACAGGGCGTGAACACTGAAGCTTTCTTT.

This chain links TRBV15 with TRBJ2-7, with no clear D. CDR1 and CDR2 (germline): LNHNV, YYDKDF (reference sequence). There are 16 residues in the CDR3. V gave up 1 base and J gave up 2 bases, with 15 bases separating them. For the CDR3, the DNA is TGTGCCACCAGCAGAGCACTACGGCACTGGACCTACGAGCAGTACTTC. This sequence encodes CATSRALRHWTYEQYF.

This clonotype was recorded at least ten times. V usage is TRBV7-9 and J usage is TRBJ1-4; the D is unclear. The V end was cut by 6 bases, the J end by 8 bases, with 10 bases between. This CDR3 is built from 12 residues. Germline CDR1 is SEHNR and CDR2 is FQNEAQ (reference sequence). The CDR3 DNA sequence: TGTGCCAGCAGTTCTCGACTGGAAAAACTGTTTTTT. Protein sequence: CASSSRLEKLFF.